These T cell receptor beta chains were read from a single sample in a study of blood T cell repertoires in COVID-19. Using immunoSEQ multiplex PCR, the repertoire was profiled, and TCRdb retains in-frame clones only, with some absent. The sample has around 45,000 clones, roughly 89% seen once. Sample: peripheral blood. These receptors came from an elderly man with acute or convalescent COVID-19. The CDR3 runs from the conserved cysteine through the conserved F or W. D genes are given only for firm matches. Clone size is shown for a subset of rows, as once, few, many or a class of expanded clone.

TGCGCCAGCAGCTACCGGACCGGGGGAGCCGGCGAAGAGACGCAGTATTTT,CASSYRTGGAGEETQYF,NA,TRBJ2-3,TRBV5-1,NA
TGTGCCAGCTCCCGGGACTTAGAAATTAATTCACCCCTCCACTTT,CASSRDLEINSPLHF,NA,TRBJ1-6,TRBV18,NA
TGTGCCAGCAGCGTAGACAGGGGAACAGATACGCAGTATTTT,CASSVDRGTDTQYF,NA,TRBJ2-3,TRBV9,TRBD1
TGTGCCAGCAGTCCTGTACCAGGGAACTATGGCTACACCTTC,CASSPVPGNYGYTF,NA,TRBJ1-2,TRBV28,NA
TGTGCCAGTAGTCTTGACAGCACTGAAGCTTTCTTT,CASSLDSTEAFF,NA,TRBJ1-1,TRBV19,NA
TGTGCCAGCAGTCAGGGGCTAGCGGCCGAGCAGTACTTC,CASSQGLAAEQYF,NA,TRBJ2-7,TRBV28,NA
TGTGCCAGCAGCTTGGGACTAGCGGGGGCAACAGATACGCAGTATTTT,CASSLGLAGATDTQYF,NA,TRBJ2-3,TRBV5-4,TRBD2
TGTGCCAGCAGTCTGACAGGATCCTACGAGCAGTACTTC,CASSLTGSYEQYF,NA,TRBJ2-7,TRBV28,NA
TGTGCCAGCAGTCCATTACAGGGACACTATGGCTACACCTTC,CASSPLQGHYGYTF,NA,TRBJ1-2,TRBV6-5,NA
TGTGCCAGCAGCCTACGTTCGGGGGCAACTAATGAAAAACTGTTTTTT,CASSLRSGATNEKLFF,NA,TRBJ1-4,TRBV7-7,NA
TGCAGCGTCGACTTCTCTACAGGGAGGGGCGAGCAGTACTTC,CSVDFSTGRGEQYF,NA,TRBJ2-7,TRBV29-1,NA
TGTGCCAGCAGTTTTAGGGGCCGCAACGAGCAGTACTTC,CASSFRGRNEQYF,NA,TRBJ2-7,TRBV27,NA
TGTGCCAGTAGTGGGACAGGGGGAGGATTTTATGGCTACACCTTC,CASSGTGGGFYGYTF,NA,TRBJ1-2,TRBV19,TRBD1
TGCGCCAGCACCCCGGGAGACAGGGAGGATTCACCCCTCCACTTT,CASTPGDREDSPLHF,NA,TRBJ1-6,TRBV4-1,TRBD1
TGCGCCAGCAGCTTGTCTACGGGAAACTATGGCTACACCTTC,CASSLSTGNYGYTF,NA,TRBJ1-2,TRBV5-1,NA
TGTGCCAGCAGCCACGCCCGGGGGGGCGGGGTGGCCAATGAGCAGTTCTTC,CASSHARGGGVANEQFF,NA,TRBJ2-1,TRBV3-1/TRBV3-2,TRBD2
TGTGCCAGCAGCCCCAAGGGGGTGAAAGAAAAACTGTTTTTT,CASSPKGVKEKLFF,NA,TRBJ1-4,TRBV9,NA
TGTGCCAGCAGTGCGGGGGTATATACTGAAGCTTTCTTT,CASSAGVYTEAFF,few,TRBJ1-1,TRBV12-3/TRBV12-4,NA
TGCGCCAGCAGTCAGGCGGGGGGGCTTCACAATGAGCAGTTCTTC,CASSQAGGLHNEQFF,NA,TRBJ2-1,TRBV10-2,TRBD2
TGTGCCAGCAGCTTAGGCGGGGGGGCCCCACGCTACGAGCAGTACTTC,CASSLGGGAPRYEQYF,NA,TRBJ2-7,TRBV7-2,TRBD2
TGTGCCAGCAGTTTCCTAGGGGAGGGAGAGCAGTACTTC,CASSFLGEGEQYF,NA,TRBJ2-7,TRBV12-3/TRBV12-4,TRBD2
TGCAGCGTTAGAGGACTACTCCAAGAGACCCAGTACTTC,CSVRGLLQETQYF,NA,TRBJ2-5,TRBV29-1,NA
TGTGCCAGCGGGCACAGGTCGGCCCCCTACGAGCAGTACTTC,CASGHRSAPYEQYF,NA,TRBJ2-7,TRBV19,NA
TGTGCCAGTAGTATAGTGGGTAGCAGCACAGATACGCAGTATTTT,CASSIVGSSTDTQYF,NA,TRBJ2-3,TRBV19,NA
TGTGCCAGCGCTCGCAAAGGGGGCTCGAACACCGGGGAGCTGTTTTTT,CASARKGGSNTGELFF,NA,TRBJ2-2,TRBV18,TRBD1
TGTGCCAGCAAATTAGCGGGGGGGTACAATGAGCAGTTCTTC,CASKLAGGYNEQFF,NA,TRBJ2-1,TRBV6-5,TRBD2
TGTGCCAGCGGCTCCGGGTCGATTAATGAAAAACTGTTTTTT,CASGSGSINEKLFF,once,TRBJ1-4,TRBV2,NA
TGCGCCAGCAGGTCTGCCGGGGAGGTAAGCAATGAGCAGTTCTTC,CASRSAGEVSNEQFF,NA,TRBJ2-1,TRBV5-1,NA
TGTGCCTGGAACCGTGGGACGGACAGGGCCCAGTACTTC,CAWNRGTDRAQYF,NA,TRBJ2-5,TRBV30,TRBD1
TGCGCCAGCAGTGACAGGACGATTCGGACTGAAGCTTTCTTT,CASSDRTIRTEAFF,NA,TRBJ1-1,TRBV5-1,NA
TGTGCCAGCTCACCCCGCCAGCGGGGGGCGTCTGGGGCCAACGTCCTGACTTTC,CASSPRQRGASGANVLTF,NA,TRBJ2-6,TRBV18,TRBD2
TGTGCCAGCAGTTTCCAGCGGGGCCACACCGGGGAGCTGTTTTTT,CASSFQRGHTGELFF,NA,TRBJ2-2,TRBV27,TRBD2
TGTGCCAGCAGTTATCCCCGGGACAGGGGGCATTCACCCCTCCACTTT,CASSYPRDRGHSPLHF,once,TRBJ1-6,TRBV6-5,TRBD1
TGTGCCAGCAGCCTAAAAGAAAAACTGTTTTTT,CASSLKEKLFF,large,TRBJ1-4,TRBV3-1/TRBV3-2,NA
TGTGCCAGCAGCATAGGGACAGATCAGCCCCAGCATTTT,CASSIGTDQPQHF,NA,TRBJ1-5,TRBV5-6,TRBD1
TGTGCCAGTAGTATATACGGGCGGGGGGGCCTGAATGAGCAGTTCTTC,CASSIYGRGGLNEQFF,few,TRBJ2-1,TRBV19,TRBD2
TGTGCCAGTAGAGGGGGGGGCACCGGGGAGCTGTTTTTT,CASRGGGTGELFF,NA,TRBJ2-2,TRBV19,NA
TGTGCCAGCAGCGTCAGTCATAACACTGAAGCTTTCTTT,CASSVSHNTEAFF,NA,TRBJ1-1,TRBV2,NA
TGTGCCTGGAGTATGACAGGGATCAGGAATCAGCCCCAGCATTTT,CAWSMTGIRNQPQHF,NA,TRBJ1-5,TRBV30,TRBD1
TGTGCCACCAGTGTATCCGGAGGCGAGCAGTACTTC,CATSVSGGEQYF,NA,TRBJ2-7,TRBV24-1,NA
TGTGCCAGCAGCACGGGACTAGCGGGGGGTAGCACAGATACGCAGTATTTT,CASSTGLAGGSTDTQYF,NA,TRBJ2-3,TRBV11-2,TRBD2
TGTGCCTGGAGTGGACCAGGCGAGCAGTACTTC,CAWSGPGEQYF,NA,TRBJ2-7,TRBV30,NA
TGTGCCAGCAGCAAAGCAGGGGACAGGGCTGGGGACACCGGGGAGCTGTTTTTT,CASSKAGDRAGDTGELFF,NA,TRBJ2-2,TRBV21-1,NA
TGTGCCAGCAGTTCCCCCTCCCGGGGGGACACAGATACGCAGTATTTT,CASSSPSRGDTDTQYF,NA,TRBJ2-3,TRBV28,TRBD2
TGTGCCAGCACCTCGAATCAACAACAGGGAGCTGGGGCCAACGTCCCGACTTTC,CASTSNQQQGAGANVPTF,NA,TRBJ2-6,TRBV27,NA
TGTGCCAGCGCCGGGGGGCAAACGGTGGATTCACCCCTCCACTTT,CASAGGQTVDSPLHF,NA,TRBJ1-6,TRBV18,NA
TGTGCCAGTAGTGAACGGGACAGGACCTTGAACACTGAAGCTTTCTTT,CASSERDRTLNTEAFF,NA,TRBJ1-1,TRBV19,TRBD1
TGTGCCAGCAGCTCAAGACCGGGAACAGTGGGTGGCTACACCTTC,CASSSRPGTVGGYTF,NA,TRBJ1-2,TRBV11-2,NA
TGTGCCAGCAGTTACTGGGCGGGGGCCTCGGGGACCCAGTACTTC,CASSYWAGASGTQYF,NA,TRBJ2-5,TRBV6-6,NA
TGTGCCAGCAAGGTCCAGCGGAGGGGAGAGCAGTTCTTC,CASKVQRRGEQFF,once,TRBJ2-1,TRBV28,NA
TGTGCCAGCAGCGACAGGGGGGGCTATGGCTACACCTTC,CASSDRGGYGYTF,NA,TRBJ1-2,TRBV3-1/TRBV3-2,TRBD1
TGTGCCAGCTCACTCTCCGGGACAGGGGATGAAAAACTGTTTTTT,CASSLSGTGDEKLFF,NA,TRBJ1-4,TRBV18,TRBD1
TGTGCCAGCAGTAGCGACAGGTATGGCTACACCTTC,CASSSDRYGYTF,NA,TRBJ1-2,TRBV28,NA
TGTGCCAGCAGCATAGACAGGGACCATGGCTACACCTTC,CASSIDRDHGYTF,NA,TRBJ1-2,TRBV2,TRBD1
TGTGCCAGCAGCCCTACAGGGCCGGGGAACACCATATATTTT,CASSPTGPGNTIYF,NA,TRBJ1-3,TRBV11-2,NA